The clone carrying this T cell receptor beta chain was detected only a few times. Antigen unknown. The data were taken from a study of regulatory T cells in long-lasting Graves disease. Germline V gene sequence: CDR1 SEHNR, CDR2 FQNEAQ (reference sequence). The ends lost 7 bases at V and 5 bases at J; junction bases unmatched: 6. The CDR3 totals 13 residues. Assembly of TCR beta libraries relied on iRepertoire HTBI primers together with Arm-PCR of CDR3 regions. TCRdb independently ran MiXCR on the multiplex PCR reads; one entry per CDR3 protein. Among 450,000 to 500,000 distinct CDR3 sequences listed, about 16% were seen once. Study-level findings and limits: Patients with persistent disease showed a bias toward TRBV28, TRBJ1-2 and TRBJ2-5.

Specified time point: newly diagnosed GD, antithyroid drugs for less than 3 months. Making the TCR library involved RNA that had been extracted from PBMCs. This same sample was also part of a study on T cells in Graves' hyperthyroidism and ophthalmopathy. That paper states: Ophthalmopathy was predicted by the model a median of about 6.7 months ahead of onset.

The gene calls are TRBV7-9 and TRBJ2-7, with 9 bases lining up with TRBD2. The sequences come from peripheral blood mononuclear cells (PBMCs), collected at new diagnosis, from a patient treated with antithyroid drugs. The sequence was obtained from a man in his forties with Graves disease. The chain's CDR3 is CASTGGRANEQYF. CDR3 nucleotides: TGTGCCAGCACAGGCGGGAGGGCTAACGAGCAGTACTTC.